This TCR beta chain was observed in a study (dated by TCRdb to 2015 to 2017). Notes on the research overall: The study set out to test whether tumor-infiltrating Tregs in breast cancer get recruited from blood Tregs or are instead converted in situ from other CD4+ T cell subsets.

From its cysteine to its phenylalanine, the CDR3 spans 14 amino acids. Only CDR3 DNA is held: 42 bases, read in frame from base 1. Based on the germline V gene, the CDR1 and CDR2 sequences are SGHRS and YFSETQ. Relative to germline, V is 7 bases shorter and J is 6 bases shorter, with 18 bases between their ends. Full-length TCR variable regions were amplified by 5' RACE PCR using constant-region reverse primers, and then by semi-nested PCR using Nested Universal Primer A. Using the ReliaPrep RNA Cell Miniprep System, total RNA was extracted, and the SMARTer RACE 5'/3' Kit was then used to reverse transcribe the RNA into 5'RACE-ready cDNA. Multiplex adaptors were used to barcode the full-length TCR alpha and beta libraries, which were then sequenced on an Illumina MiSeq. The original pipeline was this. Sequencing data were pooled across the five patients for each of nine subset-tissue groups and compared by unsupervised clustering of TCR gene usage. Repertoire similarity was calculated with the Morisita-Horn index, weighting shared sequences by their contribution to each repertoire. TCRdb reprocessed the public reads (quality trimming at Q25 with fastp, clone calling with MiXCR) and kept in-frame beta chains. Under each unique CDR3 protein, matching rows form one entry showing the most common genes and DNA. TCRdb assigned the V and J calls; the authors' analysis was not used. In this sample the table shows roughly 50,000 distinct CDR3 sequences, over 20% of which occur a single time. The leading ten clones occupy 2.5% to 4% of the sample.

About this clonotype itself: Its antigen is unknown. The record has no base qualities; no much larger clone is one base away.

Results and caveats for the whole study, not just this receptor: The TCR gene usage of tumor memory CD4+ T cells clustered together with blood and lymph node memory CD4+ cells and with lymph node naive CD4+ cells. Validation in the larger cohort was restricted to a single TCR beta V-J rearrangement rather than whole repertoires. The TCR alpha and beta sequences of tumor-infiltrating Tregs showed the greatest overlap with tumor naive CD4+ T cells, followed by blood naive CD4+ T cells.

To purify naive CD4+ T cells, the Miltenyi Naive CD4+ T Cell Isolation kit was used, and CD25 microbeads served to deplete Tregs. Tregs, naive and memory CD4+ T cells from tumor, blood and ipsilateral draining lymph nodes of a few breast cancer patients underwent full-length TCR alpha and beta sequencing. Tumor tissue and lymph nodes obtained by ipsilateral axillary dissection were perfused with PBS, cut into small pieces and digested using collagenase I and hyaluronidase. FACS confirmed that the sorted cell populations were more than 90% pure. The sequence was obtained from a female donor with breast cancer. The V gene is TRBV5-1 and the J gene is TRBJ2-3; no confident D gene assignment can be made. Material for sequencing was tumor-infiltrating naive CD4+ T cells sorted from the breast tumor. According to the study, the label for this sample's cell subset or site signals: naive CD4+ T cells, CD4+CD45RA+CD25-. The sequenced DNA: TGCGCCAGCGCCATGGACGGTTTTATGGATACGCAGTATTTT. Its product reads: CASAMDGFMDTQYF.